This T cell receptor (beta chain) appears in the sequencing data of a study of T cell responses to AZD1222 COVID-19 vaccine. The length of the CDR3 is 14 residues. Trimming left V 6 bases short and J 0 bases short, with 9 bases between. The V gene's germline CDR1 is MNHEY and CDR2 SVGEGT. Libraries were prepared by immunoSEQ multiplex PCR; TCRdb keeps only in-frame clonotypes and omits some of them. The data contain 140,000 to 150,000 clones, roughly nine tenths of them singletons. The clonotype was recovered from an adult who received the AZD1222 COVID-19 vaccine. Material: peripheral blood, obtained 28 days after the second AZD1222 dose. V gene TRBV6-2 or TRBV6-3 combines with J gene TRBJ1-5, with a tentative D call TRBD1 (6 bases). The DNA for the CDR3 is TGTGCCAGCAGCCGGACAGATAGCAATCAGCCCCAGCATTTT. Translated: CASSRTDSNQPQHF.